This entry is about one TCR beta chain. The CDR3 loop spans 17 amino acids. Germline V CDR1 and CDR2: ENHRY, SYGVKD. V lost 4 bases to trimming and J lost 1 base; unmatched junction nucleotides: 8. Sequenced by immunoSEQ multiplex PCR; TCRdb stores in-frame clones only, minus some. The data contain about 210,000 clones, 82% of them singletons. Seattle-derived patients entered the study during active infection and were followed longitudinally. This sample is drawn from a study of blood T cell repertoires in COVID-19. Overall study: The origin of the acute and convalescent COVID-19 samples was the United States, Italy and Spain.

The sample taken for sequencing was peripheral blood. The TCR originated in a woman between 65 and 79 years old with COVID-19, enrolled during active disease. V and J are TRBV10-3 and TRBJ2-2; 8 bases are a match to TRBD2. For the CDR3, the DNA is TGTGCCATCAGTGCGGTAAAAGCGGGGGTGAACACCGGGGAGCTGTTTTTT. Protein sequence: CAISAVKAGVNTGELFF.